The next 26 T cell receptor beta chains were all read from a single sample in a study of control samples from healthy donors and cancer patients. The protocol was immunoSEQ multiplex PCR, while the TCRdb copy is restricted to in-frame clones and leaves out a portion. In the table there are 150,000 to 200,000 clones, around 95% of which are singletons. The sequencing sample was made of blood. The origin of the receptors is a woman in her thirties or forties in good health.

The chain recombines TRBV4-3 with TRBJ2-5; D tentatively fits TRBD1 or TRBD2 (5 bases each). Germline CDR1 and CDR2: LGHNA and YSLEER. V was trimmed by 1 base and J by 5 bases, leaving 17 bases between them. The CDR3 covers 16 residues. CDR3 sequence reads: CASSQGGFGIGETQYF. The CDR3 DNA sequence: TGCGCCAGCAGCCAAGGGGGGTTCGGCATCGGGGAGACCCAGTACTTC.

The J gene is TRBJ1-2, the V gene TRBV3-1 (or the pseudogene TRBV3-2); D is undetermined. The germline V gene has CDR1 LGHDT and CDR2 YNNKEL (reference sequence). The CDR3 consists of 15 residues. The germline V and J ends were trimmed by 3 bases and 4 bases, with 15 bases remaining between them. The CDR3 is CASSHYDSSPYGYTF. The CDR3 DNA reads TGTGCCAGCAGCCACTACGATTCCAGTCCCTATGGCTACACCTTC.

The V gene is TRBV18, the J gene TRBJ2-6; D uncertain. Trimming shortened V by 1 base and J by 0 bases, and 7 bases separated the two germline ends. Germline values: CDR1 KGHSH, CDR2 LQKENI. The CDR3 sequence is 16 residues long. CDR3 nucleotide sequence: TGTGCCAGCTCACCACTATTGGACTCTGGGGCCAACGTCCTGACTTTC. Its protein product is CASSPLLDSGANVLTF.

The CDR3 protein is CASSHIPGASGGPNYEQYF. CDR3 in DNA: TGTGCCAGCAGCCATATCCCCGGGGCTAGCGGGGGGCCCAACTACGAGCAGTACTTC. The chain uses TRBV6-2 or TRBV6-3 and TRBJ2-7; 11 positions agree with TRBD2. With 6 bases clipped from V and 3 bases from J, the junction kept 19 bases outside the gene matches. There are 19 residues in the CDR3. The germline gives CDR1 MNHEY, CDR2 SVGEGT.

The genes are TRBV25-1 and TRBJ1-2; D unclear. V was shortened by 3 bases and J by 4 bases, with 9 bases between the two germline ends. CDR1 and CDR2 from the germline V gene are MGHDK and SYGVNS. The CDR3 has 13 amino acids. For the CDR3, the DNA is TGTGCCAGCAGTGAGGGCGGACCCTATGGCTACACCTTC. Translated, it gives CASSEGGPYGYTF.

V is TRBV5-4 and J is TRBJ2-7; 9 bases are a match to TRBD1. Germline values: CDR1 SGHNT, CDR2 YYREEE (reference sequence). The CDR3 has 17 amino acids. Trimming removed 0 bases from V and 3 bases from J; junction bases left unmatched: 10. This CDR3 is CASSLASTGTGSYEQYF. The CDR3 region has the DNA TGTGCCAGCAGCTTGGCAAGTACCGGGACAGGGAGCTACGAGCAGTACTTC.

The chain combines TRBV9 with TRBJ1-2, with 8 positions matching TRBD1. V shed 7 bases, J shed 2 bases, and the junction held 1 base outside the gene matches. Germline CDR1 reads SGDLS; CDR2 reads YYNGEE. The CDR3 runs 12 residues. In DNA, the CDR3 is TGTGCCAGCGGGACAGGAAACTATGGCTACACCTTC. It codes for CASGTGNYGYTF.

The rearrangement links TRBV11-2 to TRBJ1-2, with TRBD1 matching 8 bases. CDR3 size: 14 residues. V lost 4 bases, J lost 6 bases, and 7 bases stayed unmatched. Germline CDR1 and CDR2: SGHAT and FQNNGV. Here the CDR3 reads CASSSMTGDHGYTF. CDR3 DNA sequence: TGTGCCAGCAGCTCGATGACAGGGGACCATGGCTACACCTTC. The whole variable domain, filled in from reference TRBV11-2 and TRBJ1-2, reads EAGVAQSPRYKIIEKRQSVAFWCNPISGHATLYWYQQILGQGPKLLIQFQNNGVVDDSQLPKDRFSAERLKGVDSTLKIQPAKLEDSAVYLCASSSMTGDHGYTFGSGTRLTVV.

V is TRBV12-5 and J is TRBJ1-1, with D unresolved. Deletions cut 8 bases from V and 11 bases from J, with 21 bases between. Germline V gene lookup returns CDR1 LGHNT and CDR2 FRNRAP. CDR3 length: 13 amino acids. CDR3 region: CASKQFSGLTAFF. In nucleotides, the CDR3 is TGTGCTAGTAAGCAATTTTCTGGCCTAACGGCTTTCTTT.

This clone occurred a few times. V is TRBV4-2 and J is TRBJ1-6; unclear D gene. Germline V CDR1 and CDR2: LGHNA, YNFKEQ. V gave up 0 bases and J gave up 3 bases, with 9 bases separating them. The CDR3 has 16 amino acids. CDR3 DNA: TGTGCCAGCAGCCAAGACCGTAACAGCTATAATTCACCCCTCCACTTT. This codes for CASSQDRNSYNSPLHF.

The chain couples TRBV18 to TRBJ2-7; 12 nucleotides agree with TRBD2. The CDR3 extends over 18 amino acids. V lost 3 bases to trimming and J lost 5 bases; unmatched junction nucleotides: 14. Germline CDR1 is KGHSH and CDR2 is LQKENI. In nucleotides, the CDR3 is TGTGCCAGCTCACCCCTCTCTAGCGGGGGGGCCTCTTTCCACGAGCAGTACTTC. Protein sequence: CASSPLSSGGASFHEQYF.

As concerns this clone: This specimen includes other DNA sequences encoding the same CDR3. The CDR3 coding sequence is TGTGCCAGCAGCTTACTAGGGAACACTGAAGCTTTCTTT. Translated: CASSLLGNTEAFF. The chain joins TRBV11-3 to TRBJ1-1; D is undetermined. The germline gives CDR1 SGHNT, CDR2 YENEEA. The CDR3 sequence is 13 residues long. V was pared by 2 bases and J by 1 base, with 5 bases between.

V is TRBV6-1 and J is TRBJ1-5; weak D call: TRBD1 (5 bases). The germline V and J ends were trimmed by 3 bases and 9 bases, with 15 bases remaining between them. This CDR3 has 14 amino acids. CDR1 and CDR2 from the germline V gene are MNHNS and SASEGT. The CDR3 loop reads CASSEGVGTRPQHF. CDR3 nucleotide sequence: TGTGCCAGCAGTGAGGGGGTCGGGACCCGGCCCCAGCATTTT.

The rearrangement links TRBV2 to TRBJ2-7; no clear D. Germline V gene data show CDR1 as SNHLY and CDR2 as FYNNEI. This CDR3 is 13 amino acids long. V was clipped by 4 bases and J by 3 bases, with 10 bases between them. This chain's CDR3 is CASSASQDYEQYF. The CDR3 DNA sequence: TGTGCCAGCAGTGCGTCCCAGGACTACGAGCAGTACTTC.

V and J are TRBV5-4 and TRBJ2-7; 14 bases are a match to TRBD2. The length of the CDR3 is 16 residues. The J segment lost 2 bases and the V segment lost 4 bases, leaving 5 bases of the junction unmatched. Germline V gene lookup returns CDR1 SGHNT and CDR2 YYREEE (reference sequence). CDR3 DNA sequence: TGTGCCAGCAGCATCATGACTAGCGGGAGGGCCTACGAGCAGTACTTC. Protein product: CASSIMTSGRAYEQYF.

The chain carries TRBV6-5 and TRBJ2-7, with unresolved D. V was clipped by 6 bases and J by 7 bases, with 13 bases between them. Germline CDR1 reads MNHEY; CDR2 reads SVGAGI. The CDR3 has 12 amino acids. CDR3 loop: CASRRTAGEQYF. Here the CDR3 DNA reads TGTGCCAGCAGGAGGACGGCAGGTGAGCAGTACTTC.

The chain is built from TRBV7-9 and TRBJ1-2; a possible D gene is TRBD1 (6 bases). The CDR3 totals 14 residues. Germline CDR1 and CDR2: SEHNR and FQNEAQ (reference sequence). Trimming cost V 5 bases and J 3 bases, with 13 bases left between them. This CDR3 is CASSPQQGYYGYTF. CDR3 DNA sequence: TGTGCCAGCAGCCCGCAACAGGGATACTATGGCTACACCTTC.

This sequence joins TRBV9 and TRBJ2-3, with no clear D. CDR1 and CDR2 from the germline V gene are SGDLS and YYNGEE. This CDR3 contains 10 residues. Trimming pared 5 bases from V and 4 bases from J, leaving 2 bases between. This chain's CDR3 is CASRPDTQYF. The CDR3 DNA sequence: TGTGCCAGCAGGCCAGATACGCAGTATTTT.

The CDR3 here is CASSGSGGDTGELFF. CDR3 in DNA: TGCGCCAGCAGTGGTAGCGGGGGGGACACCGGGGAGCTGTTTTTT. This chain joins TRBV10-2 and TRBJ2-2, with TRBD2 matching over 11 bases. The CDR3 contains 15 residues. With V trimmed by 4 bases and J by 3 bases, 1 base remained unmatched. Germline V gives CDR1 WSHSY, CDR2 SAAADI.

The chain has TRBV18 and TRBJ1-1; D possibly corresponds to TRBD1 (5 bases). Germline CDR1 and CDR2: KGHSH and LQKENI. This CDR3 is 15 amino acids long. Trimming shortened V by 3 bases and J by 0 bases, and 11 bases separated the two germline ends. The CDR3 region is CASSPGLNMNTEAFF. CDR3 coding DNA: TGTGCCAGCTCACCGGGACTGAACATGAACACTGAAGCTTTCTTT.

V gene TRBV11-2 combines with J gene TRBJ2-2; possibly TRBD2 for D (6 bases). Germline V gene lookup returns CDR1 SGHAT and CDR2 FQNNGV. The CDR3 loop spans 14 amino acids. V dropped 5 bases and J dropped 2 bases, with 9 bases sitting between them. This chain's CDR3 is CASSGTYNTGELFF. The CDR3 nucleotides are TGTGCCAGCAGCGGGACTTACAACACCGGGGAGCTGTTTTTT.

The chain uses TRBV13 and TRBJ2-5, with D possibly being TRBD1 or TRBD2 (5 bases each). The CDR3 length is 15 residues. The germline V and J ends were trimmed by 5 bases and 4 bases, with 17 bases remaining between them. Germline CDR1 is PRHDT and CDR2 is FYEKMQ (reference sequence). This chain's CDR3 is CASSAFLGRRETQYF. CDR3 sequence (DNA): TGTGCCAGCAGCGCCTTTTTGGGACGGCGAGAGACCCAGTACTTC. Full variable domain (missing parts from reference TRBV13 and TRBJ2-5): AAGVIQSPRHLIKEKRETATLKCYPIPRHDTVYWYQQGPGQDPQFLISFYEKMQSDKGSIPDRFSAQQFSDYHSELNMSSLELGDSALYFCASSAFLGRRETQYFGPGTRLLVL.

The CDR3 region is CASSQVRDRGNSPLHF. The CDR3 bases are TGTGCCAGCAGCCAAGTCCGGGACAGGGGAAATTCACCCCTCCACTTT. This chain connects TRBV3-1 (or the pseudogene TRBV3-2) to TRBJ1-6, with 10 nucleotides matching TRBD1. J lost 7 bases, V lost 1 base, and 4 bases had no gene match. Per germline, CDR1 LGHDT and CDR2 YNNKEL (reference sequence). This CDR3 region has 16 residues.

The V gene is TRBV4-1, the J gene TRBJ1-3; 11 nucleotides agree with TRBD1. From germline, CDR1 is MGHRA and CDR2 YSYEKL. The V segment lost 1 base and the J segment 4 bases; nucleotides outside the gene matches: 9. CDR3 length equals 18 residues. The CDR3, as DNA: TGCGCCAGCAGCCAAGTACGGACAGGGGGCGCGGAAGGAAACACCATATATTTT. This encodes CASSQVRTGGAEGNTIYF.

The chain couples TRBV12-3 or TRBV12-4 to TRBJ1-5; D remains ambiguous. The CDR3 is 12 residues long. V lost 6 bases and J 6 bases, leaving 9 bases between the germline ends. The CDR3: CASRAGSQPQHF. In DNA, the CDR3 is TGTGCCAGCAGGGCGGGGAGTCAGCCCCAGCATTTT.

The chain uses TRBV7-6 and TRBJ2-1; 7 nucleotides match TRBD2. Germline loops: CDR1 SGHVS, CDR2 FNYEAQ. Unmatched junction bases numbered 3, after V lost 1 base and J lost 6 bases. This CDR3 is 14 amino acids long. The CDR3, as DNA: TGTGCCAGCAGCTTAGTCCGCGGGAGCAATGAGCAGTTCTTC. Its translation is CASSLVRGSNEQFF. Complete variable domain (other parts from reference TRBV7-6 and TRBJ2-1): GAGVSQSPRYKVTKRGQDVALRCDPISGHVSLYWYRQALGQGPEFLTYFNYEAQQDKSGLPNDRFSAERPEGSISTLTIQRTEQRDSAMYRCASSLVRGSNEQFFGPGTRLTVL.